The 27 T cell receptor beta chains reported below all come from one sample, sequenced in a study of T cell responses to AZD1222 COVID-19 vaccine. Only in-frame clones appear in the TCRdb table, and some are missing; sequencing was by immunoSEQ multiplex PCR. The table includes some 170,000 clones, 70% to 90% detected once. Material: peripheral blood, obtained 28 days after the second dose of the MenACWY control vaccine. The source of these receptors is an adult who received the MenACWY meningococcal vaccine as a control.

The chain carries TRBV9 and TRBJ2-2, with 9 bases aligning to TRBD1. CDR1 is SGDLS and CDR2 is YYNGEE in the germline V gene. V shed 5 bases and J 1 base; nucleotides not matched to a gene: 3. There are 15 residues in the CDR3. In DNA, the CDR3 is TGTGCCAGCAGGGCGGGACAGGGGAACACCGGGGAGCTGTTTTTT. Protein product: CASRAGQGNTGELFF.

The CDR3 reads CASSGSSYNSPLHF. The CDR3 nucleotides read TGTGCCAGCAGCGGGAGCTCCTATAATTCACCCCTCCACTTT. This chain connects TRBV9 to TRBJ1-6; D is uncertain. Germline V gene data show CDR1 as SGDLS and CDR2 as YYNGEE. This CDR3 is built from 14 residues. V was clipped by 3 bases and J by 0 bases, with 4 bases between them.

The chain couples TRBV20-1 to TRBJ2-7; weak D call: TRBD1 (5 bases). V was shortened by 3 bases and J by 2 bases, with 11 bases between the two germline ends. CDR1 and CDR2 from the germline V gene are DFQATT and SNEGSKA (reference sequence). The CDR3 extends over 13 amino acids. The CDR3 DNA follows: TGCAGTGCTAGTCTGACAGTCGCCTACGAGCAGTACTTC. This encodes CSASLTVAYEQYF.

The J gene is TRBJ2-4, the V gene TRBV15; D remains unclear. CDR1 is LNHNV and CDR2 is YYDKDF in the germline V gene (reference sequence). The germline V and J ends were trimmed by 0 bases and 9 bases, with 18 bases remaining between them. The CDR3 consists of 16 residues. CDR3 DNA sequence: TGTGCCACCAGCAGAGATCAAGGTGGACCTCGGCCCATTCAGTACTTC. Protein sequence: CATSRDQGGPRPIQYF.

The chain carries TRBV24-1 and TRBJ1-2; D gene unclear. The length of the CDR3 is 13 residues. CDR1 is KGHDR and CDR2 is SFDVKD in the germline V gene. V lost 4 bases to trimming and J lost 6 bases, with 11 bases between them. CDR3 DNA sequence: TGTGCCACCAGTGAGGCAGGATCGGATGGCTACACCTTC. Translation gives CATSEAGSDGYTF.

CDR3 residues: CASSGETQYF. The CDR3, as DNA: TGTGCCAGCTCAGGGGAGACCCAGTACTTC. The rearrangement links TRBV18 to TRBJ2-5; D gene unclear. Germline-derived CDR1 and CDR2 are KGHSH and LQKENI. V dropped 5 bases and J dropped 5 bases, with 3 bases sitting between them. This CDR3 contains 10 residues.

This clone was observed once. The genes are TRBV19 and TRBJ1-6; 7 bases agree with TRBD1. This CDR3 comprises 14 residues. Looked up from germline, CDR1 is LNHDA and CDR2 is SQIVND (reference sequence). V lost 6 bases and J lost 11; bases outside the gene matches: 10. The CDR3 spells CASSGQVQGPPLHF. The CDR3 nucleotides are TGTGCCAGTAGCGGACAGGTCCAGGGTCCACCCCTCCACTTT.

This clone was seen just once. The rearrangement links TRBV5-6 to TRBJ1-2, with a tentative D call TRBD1 (6 bases). The V end was cut by 5 bases, the J end by 4 bases, with 15 bases between. The CDR3 has 14 amino acids. Germline values: CDR1 SGHDT, CDR2 YYEEEE. CDR3 nucleotide sequence: TGTGCCAGCAGTCTGGGGGCGGACGTCTATGGCTACACCTTC. Its translation: CASSLGADVYGYTF.

The chain recombines TRBV11-3 with TRBJ2-2; D is unclear. Trimming pared 1 base from V and 3 bases from J, leaving 6 bases between. The CDR3 sequence is 14 residues long. The V gene's germline CDR1 is SGHNT and CDR2 YENEEA. CDR3 nucleotides: TGTGCCAGCAGCTTAGGACCGGACACCGGGGAGCTGTTTTTT. Its protein product is CASSLGPDTGELFF.

The gene calls are TRBV3-1 (or the pseudogene TRBV3-2) and TRBJ2-3; no firm D call. The V end was cut by 1 base, the J end by 4 bases, with 15 bases between. The germline V gene has CDR1 LGHDT and CDR2 YNNKEL (reference sequence). The CDR3 totals 16 residues. The CDR3 DNA reads as TGTGCCAGCAGCCAAGGGTCGGGCCCAATGGCAGATACGCAGTATTTT. Translated: CASSQGSGPMADTQYF.

The rearrangement uses TRBV27 and TRBJ1-5, with D maybe TRBD1 (5 bases). V gave up 8 bases and J gave up 5 bases, with 16 bases separating them. CDR1 is MNHEY and CDR2 is SMNVEV in the germline V gene (reference sequence). The CDR3 spans 14 residues. The CDR3 nucleotides are TGTGCCAGCTTTAGCCGGAGGGGCGATCAGCCCCAGCATTTT. Amino acids: CASFSRRGDQPQHF.

This chain joins TRBV29-1 and TRBJ2-7, with 12 bases fitting TRBD2. This CDR3 has 15 residues. V shed 3 bases, J shed 3 bases, and the junction held 6 bases outside the gene matches. Germline values: CDR1 SQVTM, CDR2 ANQGSEA. The CDR3 region has the DNA TGCAGCGTTGAGCCTAGCGGGAGGGGGAGCTACGAGCAGTACTTC. Its protein is CSVEPSGRGSYEQYF.

This clone was counted once. The rearrangement links TRBV4-2 to TRBJ1-1; D may be TRBD1 (5 bases). Germline V gene sequence: CDR1 LGHNA, CDR2 YNFKEQ. The CDR3 sequence is 14 residues long. Trimming shortened V by 0 bases and J by 1 base, and 6 bases separated the two germline ends. For the CDR3, the DNA is TGTGCCAGCAGCCAAGAGGGGGGGAACACTGAAGCTTTCTTT. Its protein product is CASSQEGGNTEAFF.

Only one count was recorded for this clone. J is TRBJ2-5 and V is TRBV10-3; 16 bases match TRBD2. CDR3 length equals 15 residues. Germline CDR1 and CDR2: ENHRY and SYGVKD. Trimming at V came to 6 bases and at J to 5 bases, leaving 3 bases not matched to a gene. The CDR3 DNA is TGTGCCATCAGGGGACTAGCGGGAGGGGTCGAGACCCAGTACTTC. This codes for CAIRGLAGGVETQYF.

J is TRBJ1-2 and V is TRBV5-1; weak D call: TRBD1 (6 bases). V was shortened by 2 bases and J by 3 bases, with 8 bases between the two germline ends. The CDR3 runs to 13 residues. Germline CDR1 SGHRS, CDR2 YFSETQ. DNA of the CDR3: TGCGCCAGCAGCTTAGGGGGGGACTATGGCTACACCTTC. Translated: CASSLGGDYGYTF.

This chain connects TRBV30 to TRBJ2-5; 10 bases line up with TRBD2. This CDR3 region has 11 residues. The V gene's germline CDR1 is GTSNPN and CDR2 SVGIG (reference sequence). The CDR3, as DNA: TGTTCTAGCGGGAGAGGGGAGACCCAGTACTTC. Its translation: CSSGRGETQYF. Supplemented by reference TRBV30 and TRBJ2-5, the full variable domain reads SQTIHQWPATLVQPVGSPLSLECTVEGTSNPNLYWYRQAAGRGLQLLFYSVGIGQISSEVPQNLSASRPQDRQFILSSKKLLLSDSGFYLCSSGRGETQYFGPGTRLLVL.

CDR3 loop: CAISASVDEQYF. The CDR3 coding sequence is TGTGCCATCAGTGCTTCGGTCGACGAGCAGTACTTC. The genes are TRBV10-3 and TRBJ2-7; D is ambiguous. This CDR3 comprises 12 residues. Germline CDR1 is ENHRY and CDR2 is SYGVKD. V was cut by 4 bases and J by 5 bases, with 9 bases left in between.

This clone was seen a handful of times. The chain carries TRBV5-8 and TRBJ1-1; TRBD1 aligns across 7 bases. In germline, CDR1 is SGHTS, CDR2 YDEGEE. The CDR3 loop spans 15 amino acids. V lost 3 bases to trimming and J lost 5 bases; unmatched junction nucleotides: 10. The CDR3 protein is CASSYQGGMGTEAFF. The CDR3 DNA sequence: TGTGCCAGCAGCTACCAGGGGGGAATGGGGACTGAAGCTTTCTTT.

V is TRBV7-9 and J is TRBJ1-5; TRBD1 might be the D (5 bases). The germline V gene has CDR1 SEHNR and CDR2 FQNEAQ (reference sequence). The CDR3 runs 16 residues. The germline V and J ends were trimmed by 1 base and 0 bases, with 10 bases remaining between them. The CDR3 DNA reads as TGTGCCAGCAGCTTAGAGGGGCAGGGTAGCAATCAGCCCCAGCATTTT. This translates into CASSLEGQGSNQPQHF.

The chain uses TRBV24-1 and TRBJ1-2, with 8 bases aligning to TRBD1. V lost 5 bases to trimming and J lost 8 bases; unmatched junction nucleotides: 9. This CDR3 contains 14 residues. The germline CDR1 and CDR2 sequences are KGHDR and SFDVKD. The CDR3: CATSGEGQGLGYTF. CDR3 DNA: TGTGCCACCAGTGGGGAAGGACAGGGACTAGGCTACACCTTC.

This clone appeared a few times. This chain joins TRBV3-1 (or the pseudogene TRBV3-2) and TRBJ1-3; unclear D gene. The germline gives CDR1 LGHDT, CDR2 YNNKEL (reference sequence). This CDR3 is built from 15 residues. Deletions cut 4 bases from V and 4 bases from J, with 14 bases between. The CDR3, as DNA: TGTGCCAGCAGCCCCCTCGGAGGGCGCGGAAACACCATATATTTT. Its translation: CASSPLGGRGNTIYF.

With respect to this clone: This specimen includes other DNA sequences encoding the same CDR3. The V and J genes are TRBV28 and TRBJ1-4; the match to TRBD1 covers 8 bases. Per the germline V gene, CDR1 is MDHEN and CDR2 is SYDVKM. J lost 8 bases, V lost 3 bases, and 5 bases had no gene match. The CDR3 has 14 amino acids. CDR3 DNA sequence: TGTGCCAGCAGTTTTGGGACAGGTGGGGAAAAACTGTTTTTT. It specifies CASSFGTGGEKLFF.

V gene TRBV3-1 (or the pseudogene TRBV3-2) combines with J gene TRBJ2-3; 10 bases fit TRBD2. V was clipped by 8 bases and J by 7 bases; unmatched bases: 3. CDR3 length: 12 amino acids. The germline CDR1 and CDR2 sequences are LGHDT and YNNKEL (reference sequence). The CDR3 DNA sequence: TGTGCCAGCGGACTAGCGGAACATACGCAGTATTTT. Encoded protein: CASGLAEHTQYF.

This chain links TRBV6-5 with TRBJ1-4, with a possible D match to TRBD1 (6 bases). The length of the CDR3 is 14 residues. Trimming left V 11 bases short and J 3 bases short, with 16 bases between. Germline-derived CDR1 and CDR2 are MNHEY and SVGAGI. The DNA for the CDR3 is TGTGCCGGGGGGCCGGGACGGCCTAATGAAAAACTGTTTTTT. Its translation: CAGGPGRPNEKLFF.

The chain has TRBV4-3 and TRBJ2-7, with TRBD2 matching 9 bases. V was pared by 0 bases and J by 4 bases, with 7 bases of the junction left unmatched. Looked up from germline, CDR1 is LGHNA and CDR2 is YSLEER. The CDR3 has 16 amino acids. CDR3 nucleotides: TGCGCCAGCAGCCAAGATCCGGCTAGCGGGACGTACGAGCAGTACTTC. It specifies CASSQDPASGTYEQYF.

The chain combines TRBV4-1 with TRBJ2-6; 10 nucleotides line up with TRBD2. Germline CDR1 reads MGHRA; CDR2 reads YSYEKL. This CDR3 has 19 residues. V shed 3 bases and J 0 bases; nucleotides not matched to a gene: 8. This chain's CDR3 is CASSHGLAGDRSGANVLTF. The CDR3 DNA sequence: TGCGCCAGCAGCCATGGGCTAGCGGGAGACCGCTCTGGGGCCAACGTCCTGACTTTC.

The gene calls are TRBV18 and TRBJ2-5; D gene uncertain. The V end lost 4 bases, the J end lost 3 bases, and 6 bases lay between the germline ends. The CDR3 length is 12 residues. Per the germline V gene, CDR1 is KGHSH and CDR2 is LQKENI. CDR3 in amino acids: CASSLAEETQYF. CDR3 in DNA: TGTGCCAGCTCACTTGCGGAAGAGACCCAGTACTTC.